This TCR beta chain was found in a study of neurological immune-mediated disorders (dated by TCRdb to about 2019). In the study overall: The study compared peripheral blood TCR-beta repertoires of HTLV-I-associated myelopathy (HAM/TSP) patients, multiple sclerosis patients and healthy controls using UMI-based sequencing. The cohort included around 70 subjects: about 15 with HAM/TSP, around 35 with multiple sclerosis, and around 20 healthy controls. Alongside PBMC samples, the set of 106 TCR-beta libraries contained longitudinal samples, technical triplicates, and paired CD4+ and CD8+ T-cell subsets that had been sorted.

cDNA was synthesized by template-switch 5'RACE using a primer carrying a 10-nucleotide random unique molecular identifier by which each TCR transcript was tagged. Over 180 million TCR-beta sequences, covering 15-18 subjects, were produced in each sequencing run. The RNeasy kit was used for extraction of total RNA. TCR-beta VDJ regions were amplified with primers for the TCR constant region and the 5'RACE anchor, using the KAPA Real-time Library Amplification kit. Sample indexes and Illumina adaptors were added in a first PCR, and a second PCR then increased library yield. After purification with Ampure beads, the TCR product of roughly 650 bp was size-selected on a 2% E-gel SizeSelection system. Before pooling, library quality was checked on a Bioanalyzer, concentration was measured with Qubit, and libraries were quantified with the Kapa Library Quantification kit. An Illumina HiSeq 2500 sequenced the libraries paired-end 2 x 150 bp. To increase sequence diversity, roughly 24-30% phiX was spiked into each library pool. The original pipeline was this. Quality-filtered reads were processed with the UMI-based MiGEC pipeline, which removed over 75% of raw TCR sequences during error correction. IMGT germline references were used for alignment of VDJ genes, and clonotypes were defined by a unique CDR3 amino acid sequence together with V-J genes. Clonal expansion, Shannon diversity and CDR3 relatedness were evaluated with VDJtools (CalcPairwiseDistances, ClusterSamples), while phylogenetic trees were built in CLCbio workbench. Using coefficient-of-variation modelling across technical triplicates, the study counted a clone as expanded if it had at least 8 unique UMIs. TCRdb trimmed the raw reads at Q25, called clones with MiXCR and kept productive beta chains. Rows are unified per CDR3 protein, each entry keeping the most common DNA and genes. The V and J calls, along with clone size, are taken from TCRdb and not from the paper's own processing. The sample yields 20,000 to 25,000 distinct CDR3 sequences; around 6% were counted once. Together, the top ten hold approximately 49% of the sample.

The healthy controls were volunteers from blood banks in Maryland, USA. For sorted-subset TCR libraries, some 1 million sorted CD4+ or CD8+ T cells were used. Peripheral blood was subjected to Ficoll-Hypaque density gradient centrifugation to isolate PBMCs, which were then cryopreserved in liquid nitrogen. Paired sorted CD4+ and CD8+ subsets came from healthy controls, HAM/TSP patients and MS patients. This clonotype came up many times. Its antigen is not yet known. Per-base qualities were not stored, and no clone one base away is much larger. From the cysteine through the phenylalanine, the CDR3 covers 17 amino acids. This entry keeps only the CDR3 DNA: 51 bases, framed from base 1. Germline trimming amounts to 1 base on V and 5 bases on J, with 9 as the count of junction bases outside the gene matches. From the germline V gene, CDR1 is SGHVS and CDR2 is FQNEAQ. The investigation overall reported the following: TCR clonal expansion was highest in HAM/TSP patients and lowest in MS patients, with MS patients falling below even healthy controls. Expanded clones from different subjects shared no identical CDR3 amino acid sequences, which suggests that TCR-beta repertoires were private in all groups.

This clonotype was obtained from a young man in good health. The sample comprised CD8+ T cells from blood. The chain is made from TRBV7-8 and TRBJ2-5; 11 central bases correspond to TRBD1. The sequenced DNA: TGTGCCAGCAGCTTAGGTCTGGACAGGGGGCGCCTGGAGACCCAGTACTTC. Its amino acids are CASSLGLDRGRLETQYF.